These 20 T cell receptor beta chains were sequenced from one sample in a study of blood T cell repertoires in COVID-19. The assay was immunoSEQ multiplex PCR, and TCRdb's table has in-frame clones only and misses some. The table has 30,000 to 40,000 clones, over 75% seen once. Sequenced sample: peripheral blood. The receptors were gathered from a man in his sixties with active COVID-19.

The J gene is TRBJ1-4, the V gene TRBV18; the D is unclear. V was pared by 6 bases and J by 0 bases, with 14 bases between. The CDR3 has 16 residues. Germline-derived CDR1 and CDR2 are KGHSH and LQKENI. The CDR3 DNA sequence: TGTGCCAGCTCCCCCTCCCGACAAGCAACTAATGAAAAACTGTTTTTT. This encodes CASSPSRQATNEKLFF. The full variable domain, its missing parts supplied by reference TRBV18 and TRBJ1-4, is NAGVMQNPRHLVRRRGQEARLRCSPMKGHSHVYWYRQLPEEGLKFMVYLQKENIIDESGMPKERFSAEFPKEGPSILRIQQVVRGDSAAYFCASSPSRQATNEKLFFGSGTQLSVL.

V and J are TRBV19 and TRBJ1-4; tentatively, D is TRBD1 (6 bases). This CDR3 contains 15 residues. The V and J ends lost 1 base and 8 bases respectively, with 14 bases between them. CDR1 is LNHDA, CDR2 SQIVND, per germline (reference sequence). The chain's CDR3 is CASSIVNREYEKLFF. Written as DNA, the CDR3 is TGTGCCAGTAGTATAGTAAACAGGGAGTACGAAAAACTGTTTTTT.

The chain combines TRBV6-5 with TRBJ2-5, with 12 bases fitting TRBD1. This CDR3 is built from 14 residues. The ends lost 8 bases at V and 5 bases at J; junction bases unmatched: 6. Germline V gives CDR1 MNHEY, CDR2 SVGAGI. This CDR3 reads CASAGTGGLETQYF. The DNA for the CDR3 is TGTGCCAGCGCCGGGACAGGGGGCTTGGAGACCCAGTACTTC.

DNA of the CDR3: TGTGCCAGCAGCCCGCTCACAGGGATCAATCAGCCCCAGCATTTT. Encoded protein: CASSPLTGINQPQHF. The chain is built from TRBV7-9 and TRBJ1-5; a weak D match, TRBD1 (6 bases). This CDR3 spans 15 amino acids. The ends were cut back, 5 bases at V and 3 bases at J, with 14 bases in the middle. Germline V gene lookup returns CDR1 SEHNR and CDR2 FQNEAQ (reference sequence).

The gene calls are TRBV11-3 and TRBJ2-7, with 7 bases lining up with TRBD2. This CDR3 contains 14 residues. Trimming cost V 0 bases and J 6 bases; bases outside gene matches: 5. In germline, CDR1 is SGHNT, CDR2 YENEEA. The CDR3 nucleotides are TGTGCCAGCAGCTTAGAGTCGACTAGCAGCGAGCAGTACTTC. It yields the protein CASSLESTSSEQYF.

The V call is TRBV19, the J call TRBJ2-2; the D gene is possibly TRBD2 (6 bases). This CDR3 is built from 15 residues. Per the germline V gene, CDR1 is LNHDA and CDR2 is SQIVND (reference sequence). Trimming cost V 7 bases and J 0 bases, with 12 bases left between them. The CDR3 nucleotides are TGTGCCAGTAAACGGACTACAGCGAACACCGGGGAGCTGTTTTTT. It codes for CASKRTTANTGELFF.

This clone was counted once. The chain couples TRBV5-6 to TRBJ2-1, with D possibly matching TRBD2 (7 bases). CDR1 and CDR2 from the germline V gene are SGHDT and YYEEEE. The CDR3 loop spans 16 amino acids. V lost 1 base and J lost 7, with 18 bases in between. CDR3 nucleotides: TGTGCCAGCAGCTTGTACTCGGGGGGCGGAGGTAATGAGCAGTTCTTC. It yields the protein CASSLYSGGGGNEQFF.

The chain uses TRBV4-2 and TRBJ2-3; 14 positions agree with TRBD2. With V trimmed by 0 bases and J by 1 base, 3 bases remained unmatched. Looked up from germline, CDR1 is LGHNA and CDR2 is YNFKEQ. The CDR3 length is 18 residues. CDR3: CASSQEGLAGGGTDTQYF. CDR3 nucleotide sequence: TGTGCCAGCAGCCAAGAAGGACTAGCGGGAGGTGGCACAGATACGCAGTATTTT.

V and J are TRBV5-1 and TRBJ2-5, with D possibly being TRBD1 (5 bases). CDR3 length: 14 residues. V lost 1 base, J lost 3 bases, and 10 bases lay in between. Germline CDR1 reads SGHRS; CDR2 reads YFSETQ. The CDR3 bases are TGCGCCAGCAGCTTGAGGGCCAGGGAAGAGACCCAGTACTTC. Its protein product is CASSLRAREETQYF. Variable domain in full (rest from reference TRBV5-1 and TRBJ2-5): KAGVTQTPRYLIKTRGQQVTLSCSPISGHRSVSWYQQTPGQGLQFLFEYFSETQRNKGNFPGRFSGRQFSNSRSEMNVSTLELGDSALYLCASSLRAREETQYFGPGTRLLVL.

The V and J genes are TRBV27 and TRBJ2-7; a possible D gene is TRBD2 (5 bases). The CDR3 is made up of 14 amino acids. CDR1 MNHEY and CDR2 SMNVEV come from the germline V gene (reference sequence). V lost 8 bases to trimming and J lost 8 bases, with 22 bases between them. The DNA of the CDR3 is TGTGCCAGCTCTCTCCGGGATCCTCCTAGAAAGCAGTACTTC. Its protein product is CASSLRDPPRKQYF.

The chain combines TRBV7-7 with TRBJ1-4; no clear D gene. The V and J ends lost 5 bases and 2 bases respectively, with 9 bases between them. The germline V gene has CDR1 SSHAT and CDR2 FNYEAQ (reference sequence). There are 14 residues in the CDR3. The DNA for the CDR3 is TGTGCCAGCAGCCGTGCCGGGACTAATGAAAAACTGTTTTTT. It translates to CASSRAGTNEKLFF.

The chain is built from TRBV27 and TRBJ1-6; the D gene is possibly TRBD1 (5 bases). The CDR3 length is 15 residues. Looked up from germline, CDR1 is MNHEY and CDR2 is SMNVEV (reference sequence). Trimming removed 6 bases from V and 6 bases from J, with 15 bases in between. This CDR3 reads CASRMTRVPNSPLHF. In nucleotides, the CDR3 is TGTGCCAGCAGAATGACCAGGGTCCCTAATTCACCCCTCCACTTT.

The chain couples TRBV19 to TRBJ2-2; 10 bases agree with TRBD1. The CDR3 is 14 residues long. Germline V gene lookup returns CDR1 LNHDA and CDR2 SQIVND (reference sequence). The J segment lost 1 base and the V segment lost 8 bases, leaving 1 base of the junction unmatched. The CDR3 is CASRDRGNTGELFF. In DNA form, the CDR3 reads TGTGCCAGTCGGGACAGGGGGAACACCGGGGAGCTGTTTTTT.

The chain recombines TRBV5-1 with TRBJ2-5, with no clear D. The germline V and J ends were trimmed by 0 bases and 5 bases, with 8 bases remaining between them. The CDR3 is 13 residues long. CDR1 is SGHRS and CDR2 is YFSETQ in the germline V gene. CDR3 protein: CASSLVAGETQYF. The CDR3 bases are TGCGCCAGCAGCTTGGTCGCCGGTGAGACCCAGTACTTC.

This chain connects TRBV6-5 to TRBJ2-1, with D maybe TRBD2 (6 bases). This CDR3 is built from 15 residues. CDR1 is MNHEY and CDR2 is SVGAGI in the germline V gene. Trimming shortened V by 0 bases and J by 15 bases, and 21 bases separated the two germline ends. CDR3 protein: CASSYSAGSLEGRFF. CDR3 nucleotide sequence: TGTGCCAGCAGTTACTCGGCGGGATCCCTGGAGGGACGGTTCTTC.

J is TRBJ2-2 and V is TRBV10-2; perhaps TRBD2 as D (5 bases). The CDR3 spans 14 residues. The ends were cut back, 2 bases at V and 6 bases at J, with 10 bases in the middle. Germline CDR1 reads WSHSY; CDR2 reads SAAADI. The CDR3 nucleotides read TGCGCCAGCAGTGAGCCCCAGAGGGCCGGGGAGCTGTTTTTT. Protein sequence: CASSEPQRAGELFF.

The rearrangement uses TRBV27 and TRBJ2-5, with 9 bases identical to TRBD1. Germline lookup yields CDR1 MNHEY and CDR2 SMNVEV (reference sequence). Germline trimming cut 5 bases from V and 5 bases from J; bases unmatched to any gene: 9. The CDR3 totals 15 residues. The CDR3 region is CASSRGDREAETQYF. CDR3 nucleotides: TGTGCCAGCAGTCGAGGGGACAGGGAGGCCGAGACCCAGTACTTC.

The chain employs TRBV28 and TRBJ2-2; 10 bases align to TRBD1. The CDR3 is 15 residues long. V shed 7 bases, J shed 4 bases, and the junction held 6 bases outside the gene matches. In germline, CDR1 is MDHEN, CDR2 SYDVKM. The CDR3 region has the DNA TGTGCCAGCACCCGGAGGACAGGGGGCACCGGGGAGCTGTTTTTT. It is translated as CASTRRTGGTGELFF.

The V gene is TRBV6-4, the J gene TRBJ2-1; a possible D gene is TRBD2 (6 bases). The length of the CDR3 is 12 residues. Trimming took 8 bases from V and 10 from J, leaving 15 bases between them. Per the germline V gene, CDR1 is MRHNA and CDR2 is SNTAGT. The CDR3 spells CASPWVAGEQFF. CDR3 in DNA: TGTGCCAGCCCCTGGGTGGCGGGAGAGCAGTTCTTC.

The CDR3 here is CASSVEGAPTDTQYF. The CDR3 nucleotides are TGTGCCAGCAGCGTAGAGGGGGCGCCCACAGATACGCAGTATTTT. The chain recombines TRBV9 with TRBJ2-3, with 7 bases that match TRBD1. Germline V gene data show CDR1 as SGDLS and CDR2 as YYNGEE. V was clipped by 0 bases and J by 2 bases; unmatched bases: 3. The CDR3 length is 15 residues.